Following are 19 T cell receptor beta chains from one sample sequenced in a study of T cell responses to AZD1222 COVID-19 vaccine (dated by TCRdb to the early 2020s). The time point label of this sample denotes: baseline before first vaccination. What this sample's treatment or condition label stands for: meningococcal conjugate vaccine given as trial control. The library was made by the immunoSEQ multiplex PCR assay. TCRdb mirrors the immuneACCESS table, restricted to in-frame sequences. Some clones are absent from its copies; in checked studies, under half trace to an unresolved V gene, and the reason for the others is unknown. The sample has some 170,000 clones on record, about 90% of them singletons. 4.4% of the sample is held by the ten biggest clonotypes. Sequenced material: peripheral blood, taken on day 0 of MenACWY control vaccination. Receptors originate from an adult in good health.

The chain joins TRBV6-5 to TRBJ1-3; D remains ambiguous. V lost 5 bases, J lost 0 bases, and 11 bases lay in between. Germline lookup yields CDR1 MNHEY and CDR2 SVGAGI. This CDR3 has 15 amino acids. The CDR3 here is CASSPKWSSGNTIYF. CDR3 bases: TGTGCCAGCAGTCCGAAGTGGTCCTCTGGAAACACCATATATTTT.

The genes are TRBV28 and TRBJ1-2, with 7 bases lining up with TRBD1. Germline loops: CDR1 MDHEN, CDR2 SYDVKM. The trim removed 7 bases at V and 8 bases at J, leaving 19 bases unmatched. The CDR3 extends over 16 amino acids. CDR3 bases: TGTGCCAGCATCAAATCTCCGGGACAGATGACGGGAGGCTACACCTTC. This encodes CASIKSPGQMTGGYTF.

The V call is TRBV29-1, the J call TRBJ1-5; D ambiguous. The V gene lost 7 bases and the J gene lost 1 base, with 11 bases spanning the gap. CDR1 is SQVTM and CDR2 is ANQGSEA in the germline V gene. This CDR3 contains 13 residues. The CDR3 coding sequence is TGCAGCGCAGCCCTGGACAGCAATCAGCCCCAGCATTTT. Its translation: CSAALDSNQPQHF.

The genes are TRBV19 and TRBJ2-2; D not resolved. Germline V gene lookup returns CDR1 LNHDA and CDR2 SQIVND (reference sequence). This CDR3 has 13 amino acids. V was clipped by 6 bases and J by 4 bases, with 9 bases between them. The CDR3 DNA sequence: TGTGCCAGTAGGTGGGGAATCACCGGGGAGCTGTTTTTT. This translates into CASRWGITGELFF. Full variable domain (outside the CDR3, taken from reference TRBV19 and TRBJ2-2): DGGITQSPKYLFRKEGQNVTLSCEQNLNHDAMYWYRQDPGQGLRLIYYSQIVNDFQKGDIAEGYSVSREKKESFPLTVTSAQKNPTAFYLCASRWGITGELFFGEGSRLTVL.

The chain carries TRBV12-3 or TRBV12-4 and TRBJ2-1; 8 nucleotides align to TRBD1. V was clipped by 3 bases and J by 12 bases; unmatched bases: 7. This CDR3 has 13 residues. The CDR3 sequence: CASSLGPTGVQFF. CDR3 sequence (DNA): TGTGCCAGCAGTTTGGGTCCGACAGGGGTGCAGTTCTTC.

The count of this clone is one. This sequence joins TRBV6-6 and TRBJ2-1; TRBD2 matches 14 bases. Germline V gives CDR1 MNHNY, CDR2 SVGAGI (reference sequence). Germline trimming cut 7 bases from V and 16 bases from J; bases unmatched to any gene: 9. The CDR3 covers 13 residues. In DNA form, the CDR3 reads TGTGCCAGCACCGGGACTAGCGGGAGAAATCACTTCTTC. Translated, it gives CASTGTSGRNHFF.

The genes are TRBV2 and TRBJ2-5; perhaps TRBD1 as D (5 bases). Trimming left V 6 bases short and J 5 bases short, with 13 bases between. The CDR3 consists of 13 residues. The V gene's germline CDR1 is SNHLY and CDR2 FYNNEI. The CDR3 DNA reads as TGTGCCAGCAGCAGGGTCTACACGGAGACCCAGTACTTC. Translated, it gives CASSRVYTETQYF.

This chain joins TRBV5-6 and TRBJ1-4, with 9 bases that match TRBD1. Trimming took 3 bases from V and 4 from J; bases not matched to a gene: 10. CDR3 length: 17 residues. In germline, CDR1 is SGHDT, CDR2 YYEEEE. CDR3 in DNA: TGTGCCAGCAGCTCGTCCCGGGACAGGGCGGGTAATGAAAAACTGTTTTTT. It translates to CASSSSRDRAGNEKLFF.

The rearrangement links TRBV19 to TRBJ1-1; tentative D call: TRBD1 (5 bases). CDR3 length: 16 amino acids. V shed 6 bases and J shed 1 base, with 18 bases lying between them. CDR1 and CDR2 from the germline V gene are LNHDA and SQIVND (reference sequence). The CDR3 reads CASRQFWGPKNTEAFF. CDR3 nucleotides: TGTGCCAGTAGACAATTTTGGGGACCGAAGAACACTGAAGCTTTCTTT.

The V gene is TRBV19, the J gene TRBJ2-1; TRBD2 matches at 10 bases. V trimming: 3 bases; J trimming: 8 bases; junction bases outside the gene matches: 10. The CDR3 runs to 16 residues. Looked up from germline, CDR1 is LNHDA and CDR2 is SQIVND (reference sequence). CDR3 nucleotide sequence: TGTGCCAGTAGTATGGGATATCTAGCGGGAGACGATGAGCAGTTCTTC. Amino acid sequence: CASSMGYLAGDDEQFF.

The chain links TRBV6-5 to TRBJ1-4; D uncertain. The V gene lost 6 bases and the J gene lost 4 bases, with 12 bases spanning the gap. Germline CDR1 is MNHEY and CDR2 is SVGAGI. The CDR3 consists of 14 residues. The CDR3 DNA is TGTGCCAGCAGCACCGGGAATCATAATGAAAAACTGTTTTTT. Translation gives CASSTGNHNEKLFF.

The CDR3 sequence: CASNNGRANTGELFF. CDR3 sequence (DNA): TGTGCCAGCAACAATGGGCGGGCCAACACCGGGGAGCTGTTTTTT. The rearrangement uses TRBV7-3 and TRBJ2-2; TRBD2 is a possible D gene (5 bases). CDR3 length: 15 amino acids. Germline assignment: CDR1 SGHTA and CDR2 FQGTGA. With 7 bases removed from V and 2 bases from J, the gap between germline ends came to 14 bases.

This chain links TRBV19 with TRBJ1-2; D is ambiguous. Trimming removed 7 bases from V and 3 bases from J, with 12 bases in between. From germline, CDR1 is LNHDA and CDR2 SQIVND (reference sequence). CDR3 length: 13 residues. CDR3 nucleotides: TGTGCCAGTACAACAACAGTAGACTATGGCTACACCTTC. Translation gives CASTTTVDYGYTF.

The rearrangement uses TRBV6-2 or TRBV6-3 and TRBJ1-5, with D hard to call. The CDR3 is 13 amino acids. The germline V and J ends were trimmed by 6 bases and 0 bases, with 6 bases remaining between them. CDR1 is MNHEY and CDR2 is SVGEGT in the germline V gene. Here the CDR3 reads CASSAISNQPQHF. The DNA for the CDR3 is TGTGCCAGCAGCGCGATTAGCAATCAGCCCCAGCATTTT.

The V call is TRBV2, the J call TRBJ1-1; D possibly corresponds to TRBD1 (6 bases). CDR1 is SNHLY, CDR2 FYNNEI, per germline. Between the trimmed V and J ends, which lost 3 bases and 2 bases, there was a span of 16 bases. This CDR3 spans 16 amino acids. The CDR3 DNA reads TGTGCCAGCAGTGAGTCGGGGGGCCAGGTTAACACTGAAGCTTTCTTT. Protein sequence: CASSESGGQVNTEAFF.

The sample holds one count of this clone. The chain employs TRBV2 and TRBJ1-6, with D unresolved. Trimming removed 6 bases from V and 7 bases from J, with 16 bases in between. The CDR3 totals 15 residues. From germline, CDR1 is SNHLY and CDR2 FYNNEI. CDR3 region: CASRDGLLVNSPLHF. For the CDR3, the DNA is TGTGCCAGCAGAGATGGACTCCTGGTGAATTCACCCCTCCACTTT.

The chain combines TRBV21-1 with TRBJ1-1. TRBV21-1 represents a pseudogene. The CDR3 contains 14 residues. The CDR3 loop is CASSKETFRTEAFF. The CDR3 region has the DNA TGTGCCAGCAGCAAAGAAACCTTTCGCACTGAAGCTTTCTTT.

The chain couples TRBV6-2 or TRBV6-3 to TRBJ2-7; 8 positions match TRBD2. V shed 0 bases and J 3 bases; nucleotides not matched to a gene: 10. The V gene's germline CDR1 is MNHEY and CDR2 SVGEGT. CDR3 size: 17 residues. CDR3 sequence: CASSYSSGTRQVYEQYF. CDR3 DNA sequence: TGTGCCAGCAGTTACTCGTCCGGGACTAGGCAAGTCTACGAGCAGTACTTC.

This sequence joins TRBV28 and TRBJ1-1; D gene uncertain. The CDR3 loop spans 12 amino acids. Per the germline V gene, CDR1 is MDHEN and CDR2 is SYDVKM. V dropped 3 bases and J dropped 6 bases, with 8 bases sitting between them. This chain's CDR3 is CASSFSWAEAFF. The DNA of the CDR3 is TGTGCCAGCAGTTTTTCATGGGCTGAAGCTTTCTTT.